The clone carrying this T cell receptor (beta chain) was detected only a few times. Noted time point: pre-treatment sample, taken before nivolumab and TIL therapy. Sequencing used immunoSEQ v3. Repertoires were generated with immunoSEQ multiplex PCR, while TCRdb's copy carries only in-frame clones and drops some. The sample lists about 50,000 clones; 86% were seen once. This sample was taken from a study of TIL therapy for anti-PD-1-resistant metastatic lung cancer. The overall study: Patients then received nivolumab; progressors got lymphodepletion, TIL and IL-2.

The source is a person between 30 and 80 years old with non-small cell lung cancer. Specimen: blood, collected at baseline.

CDR3 sequence: CASSWAGSSNQPQHF. The CDR3 DNA reads as TGTGCCAGCAGTTGGGCAGGGAGCAGCAATCAGCCCCAGCATTTT. This chain joins TRBV27 and TRBJ1-5, with a possible D match to TRBD1 (5 bases). Germline V gene sequence: CDR1 MNHEY, CDR2 SMNVEV (reference sequence). Trimming took 4 bases from V and 1 from J, leaving 11 bases between them. The CDR3 has 15 amino acids.